This T cell receptor (beta chain) was profiled in a study of beta chain features in type 1 diabetes. Whole-study results and caveats: Type 1 diabetes patients had moderately but significantly shorter TCRB CDR3s in all four CD4+ subsets. HLA influence on TCRB rearrangement stayed unresolved here. Type 1 diabetes patients had fewer VDJ junction insertions and more deletions.

The trim removed 4 bases at V and 4 bases at J, leaving 4 bases unmatched. The CDR3 consists of 15 residues. Germline V gives CDR1 SGHNT, CDR2 YYREEE (reference sequence). As every portion of the isolated RNA was reverse transcribed, the sequencing read expressed TCRB transcripts. Using immunoSEQ multiplex PCR, the repertoire was profiled, and TCRdb retains in-frame clones only, with some absent. The sample lists some 370,000 clones, 9.6% seen once, with about 0.63% in the top ten. To note about this clone: As yet, its antigen is unknown.

Sequenced material: central memory CD4+ T cells from blood. The TCR was taken from a man younger than 45 with type 1 diabetes. The rearrangement links TRBV5-4 to TRBJ2-7, with 14 bases aligning to TRBD2. The CDR3: CASSHRTSGRYEQYF. The CDR3, as DNA: TGTGCCAGCAGCCATCGGACTAGCGGGAGGTACGAGCAGTACTTC.